This TCR beta chain was sequenced in a study of T cell responses to AZD1222 COVID-19 vaccine. General study points: Rises in breadth and depth of Spike-specific TCRs came after two AZD1222 doses. Repertoire sampling happened only post peak T cell response. The donors showed a predominance of white British ancestry and of females, with possible underestimation of clonal diversity. Close to half of spike-specific TCRs reportedly recognize unmutated variant regions.

The table lists this clone with a count of one. Its antigen remains unidentified. Assay used: immunoSEQ multiplex PCR; TCRdb lists only in-frame clones, some missing. The table has around 140,000 clones, more than 85% seen once. This specimen consisted of peripheral blood, obtained 28 days after the second AZD1222 dose. The origin of this receptor is an adult who received the AZD1222 COVID-19 vaccine.

CDR3 amino acids: CARSPTRQERGGELFF. CDR3 in DNA: TGTGCCAGAAGCCCCACCCGACAGGAAAGGGGCGGGGAGCTGTTTTTT. The J gene is TRBJ2-2, the V gene TRBV5-3; perhaps TRBD1 as D (6 bases). TRBV5-3 is filed as an ORF, its function uncertain. This CDR3 comprises 16 residues. V was pared by 4 bases and J by 7 bases, with 20 bases between.